This TCR beta chain was captured in a study of shared clonotypes between healthy human individuals. Overall study results and limits: Some clonotypes were shared by all four sorted-subset donors, while others were not shared. The non-shared ones had lower generation probabilities than the shared ones. Estimated clonotype richness was generally higher in naive than memory subsets.

Terminally differentiated effector memory CD45RA+ cells were excluded from the naive CD8 cells, which were CD45RO-negative and positively selected for CCR7. CDR1 is SGHRS, CDR2 YFSETQ, per germline. The CDR3 is 15 residues long. V lost 0 bases and J 4 bases, leaving 13 bases between the germline ends. The table came from immunoSEQ multiplex PCR; TCRdb's copy has only in-frame clones and leaves some out. The table includes 1.5 million to 2.5 million clones, roughly 95% detected once. Concerning this clone itself: What it recognizes is unknown.

The TCR comes from a man between 18 and 35 years old in good health. Sequences were obtained from naive CD8+ T cells sorted from blood. The rearrangement links TRBV5-1 to TRBJ2-5; no clear D. This CDR3 is CASSLADSSGETQYF. The CDR3 DNA sequence: TGCGCCAGCAGCTTGGCCGATAGCTCCGGAGAGACCCAGTACTTC.